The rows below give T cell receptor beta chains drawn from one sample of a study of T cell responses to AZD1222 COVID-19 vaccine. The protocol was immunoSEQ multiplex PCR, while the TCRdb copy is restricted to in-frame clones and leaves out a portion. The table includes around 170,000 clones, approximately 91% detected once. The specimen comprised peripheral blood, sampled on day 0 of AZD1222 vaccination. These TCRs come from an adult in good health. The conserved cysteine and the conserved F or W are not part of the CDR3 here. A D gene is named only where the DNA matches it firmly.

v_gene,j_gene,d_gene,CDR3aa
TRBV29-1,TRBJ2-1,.,SVLVQGAYNEQF
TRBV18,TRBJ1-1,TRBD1,ASSRGQANTEAF
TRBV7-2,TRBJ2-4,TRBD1,ASSSTGTGRAIQY
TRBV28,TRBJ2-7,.,ASSLLLHSYEQY
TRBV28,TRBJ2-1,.,ASSLVASSEQF
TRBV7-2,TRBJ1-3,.,ASSPGGTPGNTIY
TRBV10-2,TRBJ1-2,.,ASSESGAPASGYT
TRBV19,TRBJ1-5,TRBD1,ASSAGGGRGANQPQH
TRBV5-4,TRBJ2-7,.,ASSFRDIRYEQY
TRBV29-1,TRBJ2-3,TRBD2,SVGGGDTDTQY
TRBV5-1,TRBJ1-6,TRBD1,ASSLAAGGDNSPLH
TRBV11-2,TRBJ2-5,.,ASSYRETQY
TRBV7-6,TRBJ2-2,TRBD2,ASSLGGTSGRAPRTGELF
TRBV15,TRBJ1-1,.,ATSQSFMGMNTEAF
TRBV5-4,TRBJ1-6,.,ASSSSSYNSPLH
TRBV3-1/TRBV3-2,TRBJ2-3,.,ASSRTRADTQY
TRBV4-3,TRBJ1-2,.,ASSQWVGYGYT
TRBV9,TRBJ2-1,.,ASSVAPVVRRLNEQF
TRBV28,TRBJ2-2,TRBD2,ASSDRAGDGTGELF
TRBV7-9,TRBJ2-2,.,ASSFAATGELF
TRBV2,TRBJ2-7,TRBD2,ASSYLLADRYEQY
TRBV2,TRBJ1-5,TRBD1,ASRDRWGPYQPQH
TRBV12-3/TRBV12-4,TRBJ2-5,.,ASSLQVWETQY
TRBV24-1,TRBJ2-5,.,ATSDSRDIKGETQY
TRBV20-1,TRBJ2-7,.,SASGQGTYEQY
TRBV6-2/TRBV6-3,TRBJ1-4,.,ASSLQGSEKLF
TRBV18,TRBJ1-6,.,ASSPGDSPLH
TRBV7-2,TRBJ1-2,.,ASSSNRVDT
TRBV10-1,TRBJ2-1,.,ASTSRKSTGFGHEQF
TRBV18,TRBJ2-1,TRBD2,ASSGGRAYNEQF
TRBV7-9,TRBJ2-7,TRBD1,ASTSGDGTGVIPPYEQY
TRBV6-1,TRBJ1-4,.,ASSAQPVVINEKLF
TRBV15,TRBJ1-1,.,ATSREGETEAF
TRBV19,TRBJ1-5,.,ASSILSGSNQPQH
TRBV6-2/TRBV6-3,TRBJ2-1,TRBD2,ASSYLLTSGGPYNEQF
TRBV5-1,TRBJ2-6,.,ASSFSDSGANVLT
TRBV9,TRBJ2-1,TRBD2,ASSVVGDYYNEQF
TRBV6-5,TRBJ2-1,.,ASGQDGASYNEQF
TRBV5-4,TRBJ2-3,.,ASSLVVTDTQY
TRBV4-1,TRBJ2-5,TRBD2,ASSHPTSGSSQGARTQY